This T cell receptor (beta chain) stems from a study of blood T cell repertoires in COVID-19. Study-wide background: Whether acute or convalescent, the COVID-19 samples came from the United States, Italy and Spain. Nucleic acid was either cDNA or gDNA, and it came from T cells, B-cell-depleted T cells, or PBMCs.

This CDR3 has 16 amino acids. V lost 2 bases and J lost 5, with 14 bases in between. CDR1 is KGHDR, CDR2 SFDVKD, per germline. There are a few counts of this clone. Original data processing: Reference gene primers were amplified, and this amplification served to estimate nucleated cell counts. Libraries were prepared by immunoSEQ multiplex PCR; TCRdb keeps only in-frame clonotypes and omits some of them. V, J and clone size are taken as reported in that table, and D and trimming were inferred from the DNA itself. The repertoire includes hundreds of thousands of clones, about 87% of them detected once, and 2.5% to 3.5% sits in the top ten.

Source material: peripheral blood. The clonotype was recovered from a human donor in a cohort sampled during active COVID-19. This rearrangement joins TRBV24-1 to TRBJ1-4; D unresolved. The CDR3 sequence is CATSDWRRGENEKLFF. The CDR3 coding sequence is TGTGCCACCAGTGATTGGAGGCGGGGAGAAAATGAAAAACTGTTTTTT.